This entry lists 16 T cell receptor beta chains sequenced from one sample in a study of CD8 T cells in ankylosing spondylitis. From the 5' RACE reads, TCRdb called clonotypes with MiXCR, one entry per CDR3 protein. The sample consists of around 150,000 distinct CDR3 sequences, approximately 7.3% of them appearing once. Sequencing input: blood, either unsorted or a sorted T cell fraction (not recorded which). The receptor set was obtained from a female donor with ankylosing spondylitis or in good health (not recorded which).

This clonotype was counted ten times or more. The V call is TRBV7-9, the J call TRBJ1-1; the D is unclear. V lost 5 bases and J lost 3, with 7 bases in between. The germline V gene has CDR1 SEHNR and CDR2 FQNEAQ (reference sequence). The CDR3 extends over 12 amino acids. This chain's CDR3 is CASSERDTEAFF. The CDR3 bases are TGTGCCAGCAGCGAACGGGACACTGAAGCTTTCTTT. Filled out from reference TRBV7-9 and TRBJ1-1, the complete variable domain reads DTGVSQNPRHKITKRGQNVTFRCDPISEHNRLYWYRQTLGQGPEFLTYFQNEAQLEKSRLLSDRFSAERPKGSFSTLEIQRTEQGDSAMYLCASSERDTEAFFGQGTRLTVV.

This clonotype appeared many times. In DNA, the CDR3 is TGTGCCAGCAGCCAAGATAAGGGACAGGGGAAGGAAAAACTGTTTTTT. Its translation is CASSQDKGQGKEKLFF. The chain combines TRBV4-2 with TRBJ1-4; 10 nucleotides line up with TRBD1. The CDR3 runs to 16 residues. Germline-derived CDR1 and CDR2 are LGHNA and YNFKEQ. With 0 bases clipped from V and 8 bases from J, the junction kept 6 bases outside the gene matches.

This clonotype came up many times. The V and J genes are TRBV5-1 and TRBJ2-3; tentative D call: TRBD2 (5 bases). CDR3 size: 13 residues. V shed 1 base and J shed 5 bases, with 8 bases lying between them. Germline V lookup: CDR1 SGHRS, CDR2 YFSETQ. This chain's CDR3 is CASSLLAIDTQYF. In DNA, the CDR3 is TGCGCCAGCAGCTTGTTAGCGATAGATACGCAGTATTTT.

This clonotype was detected many times. The chain joins TRBV7-9 to TRBJ1-1; D uncertain. CDR1 is SEHNR and CDR2 is FQNEAQ in the germline V gene (reference sequence). This CDR3 has 15 residues. Deletions cut 4 bases from V and 1 base from J, with 13 bases between. CDR3 sequence reads: CASSWGGHRNTEAFF. CDR3 nucleotides: TGTGCCAGCAGCTGGGGAGGGCATAGGAACACTGAAGCTTTCTTT. Complete variable domain (other parts from reference TRBV7-9 and TRBJ1-1): DTGVSQNPRHKITKRGQNVTFRCDPISEHNRLYWYRQTLGQGPEFLTYFQNEAQLEKSRLLSDRFSAERPKGSFSTLEIQRTEQGDSAMYLCASSWGGHRNTEAFFGQGTRLTVV.

This clonotype was detected ten times or more. The chain links TRBV5-5 to TRBJ1-4, with D hard to call. Trimming removed 4 bases from V and 0 bases from J, with 10 bases in between. This CDR3 has 15 amino acids. CDR1 and CDR2 from the germline V gene are SGHKS and YYEKEE (reference sequence). The CDR3 coding sequence is TGTGCCAGCAGCCACACAGATGCAACTAATGAAAAACTGTTTTTT. Its translation is CASSHTDATNEKLFF.

This clonotype was seen many times. The chain recombines TRBV11-2 with TRBJ2-7; no clear D. There are 12 residues in the CDR3. Trimming cost V 0 bases and J 9 bases, with 9 bases left between them. Germline-derived CDR1 and CDR2 are SGHAT and FQNNGV. CDR3 DNA: TGTGCCAGCAGCTTAGAATTGTCCGCGCAGTACTTC. It yields the protein CASSLELSAQYF.

This clonotype was detected many times. V gene TRBV5-1 combines with J gene TRBJ2-3; TRBD1 matches 9 bases. Germline CDR1 reads SGHRS; CDR2 reads YFSETQ. V shed 4 bases and J 0 bases; nucleotides not matched to a gene: 3. The CDR3 has 15 residues. The CDR3 coding sequence is TGCGCCAGCAGCCCCGGGACAGGGAGCACAGATACGCAGTATTTT. Residues: CASSPGTGSTDTQYF.

This clonotype was seen repeatedly, ten times or more. This chain connects TRBV20-1 to TRBJ2-1; tentative D call: TRBD2 (6 bases). Trimming pared 3 bases from V and 5 bases from J, leaving 8 bases between. Germline loops: CDR1 DFQATT, CDR2 SNEGSKA (reference sequence). The CDR3 spans 12 residues. The CDR3 loop is CSASWTNNEQFF. CDR3 in DNA: TGCAGTGCTAGCTGGACTAACAATGAGCAGTTCTTC.

The V gene is TRBV7-9, the J gene TRBJ2-1; D gene unclear. This CDR3 has 15 residues. Germline V CDR1 and CDR2: SEHNR, FQNEAQ (reference sequence). V lost 3 bases and J lost 0, with 9 bases in between. In DNA form, the CDR3 reads TGTGCCAGCAGCTTTGCGGTCCTCTCCTACAATGAGCAGTTCTTC. Translation: CASSFAVLSYNEQFF.

This clonotype was seen repeatedly, ten times or more. The chain has TRBV2 and TRBJ2-3; possibly TRBD1 for D (5 bases). The germline V gene has CDR1 SNHLY and CDR2 FYNNEI. The CDR3 is made up of 15 amino acids. V was trimmed by 6 bases and J by 1 base, leaving 14 bases between them. In DNA, the CDR3 is TGTGCCAGCAGACCAGGGTTTTCGGGCACAGATACGCAGTATTTT. Amino acid sequence: CASRPGFSGTDTQYF.

This clonotype was observed many times. At one of its ends the junction is not consistent with the germline gene, which may arise from a read error. V gene TRBV7-7 combines with J gene TRBJ2-5, with 12 bases aligning to TRBD2. The V gene's germline CDR1 is SSHAT and CDR2 FNYEAQ (reference sequence). This CDR3 is 15 amino acids long. The CDR3 sequence: CASRSLAGGKETQYF. In DNA, the CDR3 is TGTGCTAGCAGAAGTCTAGCGGGGGGGAAAGAGACCCAGTACTTC.

There are many counts of this clonotype. This chain joins TRBV20-1 and TRBJ1-5; D is undetermined. The CDR3 spans 14 residues. With 6 bases removed from V and 6 bases from J, the gap between germline ends came to 18 bases. From germline, CDR1 is DFQATT and CDR2 SNEGSKA (reference sequence). The CDR3 region has the DNA TGCAGTGCCCTTGAAGGGATCGTTAGTCAGCCCCAGCATTTT. Translating it yields CSALEGIVSQPQHF.

This clonotype occurred many times. The chain has TRBV28 and TRBJ1-1; a weak D match, TRBD1 (5 bases). The V gene's germline CDR1 is MDHEN and CDR2 SYDVKM. CDR3 length equals 14 residues. The germline V and J ends were trimmed by 5 bases and 0 bases, with 10 bases remaining between them. CDR3 sequence: CASSPTGLNTEAFF. The CDR3 DNA sequence: TGTGCCAGCAGTCCTACAGGACTGAACACTGAAGCTTTCTTT.

This clonotype came up many times. The J gene is TRBJ1-4, the V gene TRBV5-1; tentatively, D is TRBD1 (5 bases). Germline CDR1 reads SGHRS; CDR2 reads YFSETQ. The CDR3 is 15 residues long. Trimming pared 3 bases from V and 2 bases from J, leaving 11 bases between. In DNA, the CDR3 is TGCGCCAGCAGCTGGGGACGTGCTACTAATGAAAAACTGTTTTTT. Its protein is CASSWGRATNEKLFF.

This clonotype was seen repeatedly, ten times or more. The chain recombines TRBV6-1 with TRBJ2-1; D is perhaps TRBD2 (6 bases). Germline loops: CDR1 MNHNS, CDR2 SASEGT. The V and J ends lost 5 bases and 5 bases respectively, with 16 bases between them. The CDR3 length is 15 residues. DNA for the CDR3: TGTGCCAGCAGTCCCGGGACTTTTGGAGACAATGAGCAGTTCTTC. Translating it yields CASSPGTFGDNEQFF.

This sequence joins TRBV18 and TRBJ2-5; D gene unclear. The CDR3 totals 16 residues. Per the germline V gene, CDR1 is KGHSH and CDR2 is LQKENI. V shed 2 bases and J shed 3 bases, with 16 bases lying between them. This chain's CDR3 is CASSPINKGSKETQYF. CDR3 sequence (DNA): TGTGCCAGCTCACCAATTAATAAGGGCAGTAAAGAGACCCAGTACTTC.